A single sample gave rise to the 24 T cell receptor beta chains below, sequenced in a study of cytomegalovirus exposure and HLA in healthy donors. The PCR ran on 60 Vbeta and 13 Jbeta primers. TCRdb's copy holds only in-frame clones and misses some; the assay was immunoSEQ multiplex PCR. The table lists 150,000 to 200,000 clones. Sequenced input: PBMCs. These receptors came from a woman aged 55-70 years in good health and CMV-seronegative.

The CDR3 nucleotides are TGTGCCAGCAGCTCTGTTGGGACAGGGAGAACCTACGAGCAGTACTTC. Its translation: CASSSVGTGRTYEQYF. V gene TRBV5-6 combines with J gene TRBJ2-7; 9 bases map to TRBD1. Per the germline V gene, CDR1 is SGHDT and CDR2 is YYEEEE. Trimming took 3 bases from V and 2 from J; bases not matched to a gene: 9. The CDR3 spans 16 residues.

The genes are TRBV7-2 and TRBJ2-4; 8 bases are shared with TRBD2. Germline V gives CDR1 SGHTA, CDR2 FQGNSA. The CDR3 runs to 14 residues. V lost 5 bases to trimming and J lost 7 bases; unmatched junction nucleotides: 7. The CDR3, as DNA: TGTGCCAGCAGCCGGGCGGGAGGAGGTAACATTCAGTACTTC. Residues: CASSRAGGGNIQYF.

This sequence joins TRBV5-1 and TRBJ2-5; TRBD2 might be the D (5 bases). The CDR3 is made up of 13 amino acids. Trimming took off 3 bases at V and 4 bases at J, with 10 bases between the two ends. CDR1 and CDR2 (germline): SGHRS, YFSETQ. CDR3 region: CASSSGSLETQYF. CDR3 bases: TGCGCCAGCAGCTCGGGGTCCTTAGAGACCCAGTACTTC. The variable domain in full, completed from reference TRBV5-1 and TRBJ2-5, reads KAGVTQTPRYLIKTRGQQVTLSCSPISGHRSVSWYQQTPGQGLQFLFEYFSETQRNKGNFPGRFSGRQFSNSRSEMNVSTLELGDSALYLCASSSGSLETQYFGPGTRLLVL.

The chain joins TRBV11-2 to TRBJ2-7; 9 nucleotides agree with TRBD1. The CDR3 runs to 15 residues. The germline gives CDR1 SGHAT, CDR2 FQNNGV. Trimming removed 8 bases from V and 2 bases from J; junction bases left unmatched: 10. The CDR3 reads CASSFATGGTYEQYF. The CDR3 region has the DNA TGTGCCAGCTCCTTTGCGACAGGGGGGACCTACGAGCAGTACTTC.

This CDR3 reads CASSSPVIRDRSTEQYF. CDR3 DNA sequence: TGCGCCAGCAGCTCGCCGGTGATACGGGACAGATCGACCGAGCAGTACTTC. The gene calls are TRBV5-1 and TRBJ2-7; 7 bases map to TRBD1. The CDR3 has 17 amino acids. CDR1 SGHRS and CDR2 YFSETQ come from the germline V gene. Trimming cost V 3 bases and J 6 bases; bases outside gene matches: 18.

The chain combines TRBV15 with TRBJ2-5, with 7 bases that match TRBD2. Germline assignment: CDR1 LNHNV and CDR2 YYDKDF (reference sequence). This CDR3 contains 16 residues. V was clipped by 0 bases and J by 0 bases; unmatched bases: 4. CDR3 protein: CATSRDPRGYQETQYF. As DNA, the CDR3 is TGTGCCACCAGCAGAGATCCGCGGGGGTACCAAGAGACCCAGTACTTC.

The chain is built from TRBV5-1 and TRBJ1-6; 10 bases fit TRBD1. This CDR3 contains 19 residues. Germline CDR1 reads SGHRS; CDR2 reads YFSETQ. Germline trimming cut 0 bases from V and 0 bases from J; bases unmatched to any gene: 6. CDR3 sequence reads: CASSLVTGGGSSYNSPLHF. CDR3 nucleotide sequence: TGCGCCAGCAGCTTGGTGACAGGGGGCGGTAGCTCCTATAATTCACCCCTCCACTTT.

This chain connects TRBV7-2 to TRBJ1-1, with D tentatively TRBD1 (5 bases). This CDR3 has 13 amino acids. Germline V lookup: CDR1 SGHTA, CDR2 FQGNSA. Trimming left V 2 bases short and J 4 bases short, with 8 bases between. CDR3 in amino acids: CASSLQGRTEAFF. The CDR3 coding sequence is TGTGCCAGCAGCTTACAGGGTCGCACTGAAGCTTTCTTT.

In nucleotides, the CDR3 is TGTGCCAGCAGCTTAGGAAGGCCAGGGAGGGGCTACACCTTC. Translating it yields CASSLGRPGRGYTF. The rearrangement uses TRBV7-9 and TRBJ1-2; D perhaps matches TRBD1 (5 bases). V was pared by 1 base and J by 8 bases, with 14 bases between. From germline, CDR1 is SEHNR and CDR2 FQNEAQ (reference sequence). The CDR3 contains 14 residues.

This chain uses TRBV5-6 with TRBJ2-5, with D possibly being TRBD1 (5 bases). The CDR3 has 14 residues. Germline loops: CDR1 SGHDT, CDR2 YYEEEE. Trimming shortened V by 2 bases and J by 1 base, and 9 bases separated the two germline ends. The CDR3: CASSFRQIQETQYF. The CDR3 coding sequence is TGTGCCAGCAGCTTCCGACAGATCCAAGAGACCCAGTACTTC. The variable domain in full, with the rest retrieved from reference TRBV5-6 and TRBJ2-5, is DAGVTQSPTHLIKTRGQQVTLRCSPKSGHDTVSWYQQALGQGPQFIFQYYEEEERQRGNFPDRFSGHQFPNYSSELNVNALLLGDSALYLCASSFRQIQETQYFGPGTRLLVL.

This chain's CDR3 is CASSFRAGSNRGATGELFF. CDR3 coding DNA: TGTGCCAGCAGCTTCCGGGCGGGGTCTAACAGGGGCGCCACCGGGGAGCTGTTTTTT. The chain has TRBV7-9 and TRBJ2-2; the D gene is possibly TRBD1 (7 bases). V dropped 3 bases and J dropped 4 bases, with 24 bases sitting between them. The CDR3 has 19 amino acids. Germline assignment: CDR1 SEHNR and CDR2 FQNEAQ (reference sequence).

The rearrangement uses TRBV10-3 and TRBJ1-5; D gene uncertain. Germline V gene data show CDR1 as ENHRY and CDR2 as SYGVKD. Trimming cost V 6 bases and J 1 base, with 13 bases left between them. The CDR3 sequence is 15 residues long. This chain's CDR3 is CAIRDSGMSNQPQHF. Written as DNA, the CDR3 is TGTGCCATCAGGGACTCAGGAATGAGCAATCAGCCCCAGCATTTT.

This chain joins TRBV10-3 and TRBJ1-1; D not resolved. The CDR3 is made up of 12 amino acids. Trimming shortened V by 3 bases and J by 7 bases, and 9 bases separated the two germline ends. Germline CDR1 is ENHRY and CDR2 is SYGVKD. The CDR3 sequence is CAISDGLNEAFF. CDR3 nucleotide sequence: TGTGCCATCAGTGATGGACTTAATGAAGCTTTCTTT.

V and J are TRBV10-3 and TRBJ1-1; D gene ambiguous. The CDR3 has 15 amino acids. Germline V lookup: CDR1 ENHRY, CDR2 SYGVKD. The V and J ends lost 0 bases and 6 bases respectively, with 14 bases between them. The CDR3 DNA reads as TGTGCCATCAGTGAGTCGACTCATGAGGTTGCTGAAGCTTTCTTT. Translation gives CAISESTHEVAEAFF.

Concerning this clone: Other nucleotide sequences from this sample produce the same CDR3. CDR3 sequence reads: CASSPSSDTQYF. CDR3 nucleotides: TGTGCCAGCTCCCCATCCTCAGATACGCAGTATTTT. The V and J genes are TRBV18 and TRBJ2-3; no clear D. The germline CDR1 and CDR2 sequences are KGHSH and LQKENI. The CDR3 is 12 amino acids. Trimming took off 6 bases at V and 4 bases at J, with 8 bases between the two ends.

The chain has TRBV7-8 and TRBJ2-7; TRBD2 aligns across 7 bases. The V segment lost 7 bases and the J segment 5 bases; nucleotides outside the gene matches: 11. Germline values: CDR1 SGHVS, CDR2 FQNEAQ. This CDR3 is 14 amino acids long. The CDR3 spells CASTSTSRVHEQYF. The CDR3, as DNA: TGTGCCAGCACCTCGACTAGCAGGGTCCACGAGCAGTACTTC.

This sequence joins TRBV5-6 and TRBJ1-1; D uncertain. The CDR3 runs to 13 residues. CDR1 and CDR2 (germline): SGHDT, YYEEEE. V lost 4 bases, J lost 2 bases, and 9 bases lay in between. CDR3 sequence: CASSGGLNTEAFF. CDR3 nucleotides: TGTGCCAGCAGCGGTGGCCTTAACACTGAAGCTTTCTTT.

The chain employs TRBV19 and TRBJ2-6, with D maybe TRBD1 (6 bases). Trimming cost V 3 bases and J 5 bases, with 20 bases left between them. Germline assignment: CDR1 LNHDA and CDR2 SQIVND (reference sequence). The CDR3 contains 18 residues. As DNA, the CDR3 is TGTGCCAGTAGTATGGACAGAGCATCCTCTTGGAGGGCCAACGTCCTGACTTTC. Its protein product is CASSMDRASSWRANVLTF.

The chain joins TRBV7-3 to TRBJ2-1, with 7 positions matching TRBD2. The J segment lost 2 bases and the V segment lost 0 bases, leaving 4 bases of the junction unmatched. CDR1 and CDR2 (germline): SGHTA, FQGTGA. The CDR3 consists of 16 residues. CDR3 sequence (DNA): TGTGCCAGCAGCTTAACTAGCGGGTACCCCTACAATGAGCAGTTCTTC. This encodes CASSLTSGYPYNEQFF.

The chain combines TRBV10-1 with TRBJ2-7; a weak D match, TRBD2 (6 bases). The V end was cut by 6 bases, the J end by 6 bases, with 15 bases between. The CDR3 extends over 13 amino acids. Germline V gene lookup returns CDR1 WNHNN and CDR2 SYGVQD (reference sequence). The CDR3 sequence is CASSATRGSEQYF. The CDR3 nucleotides read TGCGCCAGCAGCGCCACGCGGGGATCCGAGCAGTACTTC.

The chain joins TRBV9 to TRBJ1-6; D gene uncertain. Germline CDR1 is SGDLS and CDR2 is YYNGEE. Trimming took off 1 base at V and 0 bases at J, with 5 bases between the two ends. CDR3 size: 15 residues. CDR3 sequence (DNA): TGTGCCAGCAGCGTACGGAGCTCCTATAATTCACCCCTCCACTTT. Translated: CASSVRSSYNSPLHF. The variable domain in full, completed from reference TRBV9 and TRBJ1-6, reads DSGVTQTPKHLITATGQRVTLRCSPRSGDLSVYWYQQSLDQGLQFLIQYYNGEERAKGNILERFSAQQFPDLHSELNLSSLELGDSALYFCASSVRSSYNSPLHFGNGTRLTVT.

This chain links TRBV10-1 with TRBJ2-7; the match to TRBD2 covers 15 bases. V shed 6 bases, J shed 4 bases, and the junction held 7 bases outside the gene matches. From germline, CDR1 is WNHNN and CDR2 SYGVQD (reference sequence). The CDR3 has 16 residues. This CDR3 is CASSPGLAGGIYEQYF. The CDR3 DNA reads as TGCGCCAGCAGCCCGGGACTAGCGGGAGGTATTTACGAGCAGTACTTC.

The V call is TRBV6-6, the J call TRBJ1-4; D is possibly TRBD1 (5 bases). The V end was cut by 2 bases, the J end by 6 bases, with 13 bases between. The V gene's germline CDR1 is MNHNY and CDR2 SVGAGI (reference sequence). CDR3 size: 15 residues. CDR3 in amino acids: CASSYEPGWDEKLFF. The DNA for the CDR3 is TGTGCCAGCAGTTACGAACCAGGGTGGGATGAAAAACTGTTTTTT.

The J gene is TRBJ2-1, the V gene TRBV5-1; 7 bases map to TRBD2. From germline, CDR1 is SGHRS and CDR2 YFSETQ. V trimming: 2 bases; J trimming: 0 bases; junction bases outside the gene matches: 5. This CDR3 is built from 16 residues. The CDR3 reads CASSFGTTHSYNEQFF. CDR3 DNA: TGCGCCAGCAGCTTCGGGACTACCCACTCCTACAATGAGCAGTTCTTC.